Listed below are T cell receptor beta chains from one sample, sequenced in a study of cytomegalovirus exposure and HLA in healthy donors. The method was immunoSEQ multiplex PCR; TCRdb's version includes in-frame clones alone and lacks a portion of them. There are about 130,000 clones in the sample; 75% to 80% occur only once, and approximately 3.8% lies in the top ten. The sequenced sample was PBMCs. These receptors came from a man aged 40-49 years in good health and CMV-seronegative. Both conserved end residues are part of each CDR3. Each record gives: V gene, CDR3 length, D gene, J gene, clone size, CDR3 protein, CDR3 DNA. A D gene is named only where the DNA matches it firmly. Clone size, where shown, is once, few, many, or a class for clones that have expanded.

v_gene: TRBV9
len: 13
d_gene: -
j_gene: TRBJ2-5
abundance: few
CDR3aa: CASSPGAFETQYF
CDR3nt: TGTGCCAGCAGCCCCGGTGCTTTTGAGACCCAGTACTTC

v_gene: TRBV7-2
len: 18
d_gene: TRBD2
j_gene: TRBJ2-3
abundance: -
CDR3aa: CASSLLLAGGPSTDTQYF
CDR3nt: TGTGCCAGCAGCTTACTACTAGCGGGGGGGCCCAGCACAGATACGCAGTATTTT

v_gene: TRBV6-5
len: 14
d_gene: TRBD2
j_gene: TRBJ2-1
abundance: -
CDR3aa: CASRWRGEFNEQFF
CDR3nt: TGTGCCAGCAGGTGGCGGGGGGAGTTCAATGAGCAGTTCTTC

v_gene: TRBV6-5
len: 14
d_gene: -
j_gene: TRBJ1-1
abundance: -
CDR3aa: CASSPRGWNTEAFF
CDR3nt: TGTGCCAGCAGTCCCAGGGGCTGGAACACTGAAGCTTTCTTT

v_gene: TRBV6-6
len: 13
d_gene: -
j_gene: TRBJ2-7
abundance: -
CDR3aa: CASRRGGSYEQYF
CDR3nt: TGTGCCAGCAGGAGGGGGGGCTCCTACGAGCAGTACTTC

v_gene: TRBV10-1
len: 16
d_gene: TRBD1
j_gene: TRBJ2-2
abundance: -
CDR3aa: CASSDGTGTVTGELFF
CDR3nt: TGCGCCAGCAGCGACGGGACAGGAACTGTGACCGGGGAGCTGTTTTTT

v_gene: TRBV11-2
len: 16
d_gene: -
j_gene: TRBJ1-4
abundance: -
CDR3aa: CASSLEGGKGNEKLFF
CDR3nt: TGTGCCAGCAGCTTAGAAGGCGGGAAAGGAAATGAAAAACTGTTTTTT

v_gene: TRBV10-1
len: 17
d_gene: TRBD1
j_gene: TRBJ2-3
abundance: few
CDR3aa: CASSEWYRGRTGDTQYF
CDR3nt: TGCGCCAGCAGTGAGTGGTACAGGGGGCGCACCGGCGATACGCAGTATTTT

v_gene: TRBV9
len: 15
d_gene: -
j_gene: TRBJ1-4
abundance: few
CDR3aa: CASSVSSQANEKLFF
CDR3nt: TGTGCCAGCAGCGTTTCGTCGCAGGCTAATGAAAAACTGTTTTTT

v_gene: TRBV10-3
len: 15
d_gene: -
j_gene: TRBJ1-2
abundance: -
CDR3aa: CAISELNTPNYGYTF
CDR3nt: TGTGCCATCAGTGAGTTGAACACCCCTAACTATGGCTACACCTTC

v_gene: TRBV5-6
len: 12
d_gene: -
j_gene: TRBJ2-7
abundance: few
CDR3aa: CASSLDDYEQYF
CDR3nt: TGTGCCAGCAGCCTAGATGACTACGAGCAGTACTTC